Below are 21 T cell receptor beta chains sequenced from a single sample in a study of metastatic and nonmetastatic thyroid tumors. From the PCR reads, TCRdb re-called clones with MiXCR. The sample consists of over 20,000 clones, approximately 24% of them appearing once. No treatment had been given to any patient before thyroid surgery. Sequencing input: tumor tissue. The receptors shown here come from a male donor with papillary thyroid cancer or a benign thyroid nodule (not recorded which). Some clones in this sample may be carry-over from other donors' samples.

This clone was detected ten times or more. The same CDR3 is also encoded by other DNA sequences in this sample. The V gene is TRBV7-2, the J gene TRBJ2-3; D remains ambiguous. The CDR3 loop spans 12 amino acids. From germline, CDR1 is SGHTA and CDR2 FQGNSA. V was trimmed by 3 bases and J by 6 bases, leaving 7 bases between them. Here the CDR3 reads CASSFFGDTQYF. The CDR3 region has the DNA TGTGCCAGCAGCTTCTTCGGGGATACGCAGTATTTT.

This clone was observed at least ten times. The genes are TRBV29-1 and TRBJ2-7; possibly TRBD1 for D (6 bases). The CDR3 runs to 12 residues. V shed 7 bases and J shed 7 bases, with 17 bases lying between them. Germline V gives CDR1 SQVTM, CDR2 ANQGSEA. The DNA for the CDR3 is TGCAGCGGCGCACCCCAAGGGGGAGAGCAGTACTTC. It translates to CSGAPQGGEQYF.

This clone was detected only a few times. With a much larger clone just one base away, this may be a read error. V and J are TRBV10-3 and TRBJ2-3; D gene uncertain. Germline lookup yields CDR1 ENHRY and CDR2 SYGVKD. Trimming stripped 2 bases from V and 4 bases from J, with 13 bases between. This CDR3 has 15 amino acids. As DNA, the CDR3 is TGTGCCATCAGTGAGGACCCCCGTGGGTCAGATACGCAGTATTTT. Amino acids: CAISEDPRGSDTQYF.

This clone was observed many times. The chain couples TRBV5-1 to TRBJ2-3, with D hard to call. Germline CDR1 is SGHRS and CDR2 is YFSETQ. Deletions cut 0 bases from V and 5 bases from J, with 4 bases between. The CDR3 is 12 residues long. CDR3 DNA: TGCGCCAGCAGCTTGGCAGGAGATACGCAGTATTTT. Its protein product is CASSLAGDTQYF.

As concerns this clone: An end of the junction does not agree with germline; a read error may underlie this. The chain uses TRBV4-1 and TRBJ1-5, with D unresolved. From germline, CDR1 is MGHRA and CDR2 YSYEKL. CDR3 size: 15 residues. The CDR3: CASSPVSWGGQPQNF. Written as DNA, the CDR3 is TGCGCCAGCAGCCCCGTTTCCTGGGGAGGTCAGCCCCAGAATTTT.

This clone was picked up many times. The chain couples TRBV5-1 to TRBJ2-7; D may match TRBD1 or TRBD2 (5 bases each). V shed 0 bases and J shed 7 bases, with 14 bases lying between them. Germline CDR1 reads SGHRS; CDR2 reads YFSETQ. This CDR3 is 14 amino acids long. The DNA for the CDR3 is TGCGCCAGCAGCTTGGCAGGCAGGGAGTGGGAGCAGTACTTC. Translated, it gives CASSLAGREWEQYF.

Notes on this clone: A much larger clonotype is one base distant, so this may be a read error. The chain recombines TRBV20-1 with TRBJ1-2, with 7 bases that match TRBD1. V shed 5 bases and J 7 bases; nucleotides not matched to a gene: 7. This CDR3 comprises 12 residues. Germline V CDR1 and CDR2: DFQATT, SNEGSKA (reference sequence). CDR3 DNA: TGCAGTGCTGGGACAGTGTATGGTGGCTACACCTTC. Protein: CSAGTVYGGYTF.

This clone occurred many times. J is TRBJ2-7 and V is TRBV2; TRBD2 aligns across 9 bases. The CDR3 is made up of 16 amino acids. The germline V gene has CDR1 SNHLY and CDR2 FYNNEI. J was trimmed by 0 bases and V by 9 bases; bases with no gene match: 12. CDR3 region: CASLEDELAGSYEQYF. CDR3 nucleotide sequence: TGTGCCAGTTTAGAAGATGAACTAGCGGGCTCCTACGAGCAGTACTTC.

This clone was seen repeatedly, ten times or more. CDR3 DNA sequence: TGTGCCAGCAGCTCCTCCCCCCACTACGAGCAGTACTTC. This encodes CASSSSPHYEQYF. The J gene is TRBJ2-7, the V gene TRBV28; unclear D gene. V lost 6 bases and J 3 bases, leaving 12 bases between the germline ends. The CDR3 is made up of 13 amino acids. Germline lookup yields CDR1 MDHEN and CDR2 SYDVKM.

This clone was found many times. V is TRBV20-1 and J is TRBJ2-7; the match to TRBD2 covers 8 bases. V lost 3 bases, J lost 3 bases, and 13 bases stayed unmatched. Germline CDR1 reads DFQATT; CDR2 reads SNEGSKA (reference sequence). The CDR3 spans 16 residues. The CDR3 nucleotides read TGCAGTGCTAGGGGGCTAGCGGGTATTACAATCTACGAGCAGTACTTC. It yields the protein CSARGLAGITIYEQYF.

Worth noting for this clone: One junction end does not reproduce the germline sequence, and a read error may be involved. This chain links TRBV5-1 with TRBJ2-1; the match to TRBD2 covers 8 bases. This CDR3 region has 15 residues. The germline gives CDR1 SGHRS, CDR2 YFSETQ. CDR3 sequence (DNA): TGCGCCATCAGCTGGGCGGCGTGCGGGAGGTATGAGCAGTTCTTC. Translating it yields CAISWAACGRYEQFF.

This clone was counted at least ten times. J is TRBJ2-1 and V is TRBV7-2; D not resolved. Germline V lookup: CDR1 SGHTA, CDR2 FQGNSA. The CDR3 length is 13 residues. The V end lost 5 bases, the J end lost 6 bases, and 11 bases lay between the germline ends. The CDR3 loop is CASSPPKSNEQFF. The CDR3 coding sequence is TGTGCCAGCAGCCCCCCCAAGTCCAATGAGCAGTTCTTC.

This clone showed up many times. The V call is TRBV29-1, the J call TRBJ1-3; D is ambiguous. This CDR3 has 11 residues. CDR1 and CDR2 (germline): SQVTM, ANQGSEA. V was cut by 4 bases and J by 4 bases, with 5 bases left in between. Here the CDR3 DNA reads TGCAGCGTTGCATCCGGAAACACCATATATTTT. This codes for CSVASGNTIYF.

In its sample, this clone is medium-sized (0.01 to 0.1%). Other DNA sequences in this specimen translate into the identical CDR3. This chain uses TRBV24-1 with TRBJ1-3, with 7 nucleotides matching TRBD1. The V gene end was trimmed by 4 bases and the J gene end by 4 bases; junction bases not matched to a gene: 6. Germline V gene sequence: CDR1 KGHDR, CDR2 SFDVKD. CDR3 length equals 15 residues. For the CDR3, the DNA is TGTGCCACCAGTGAATCCGGGACAGCAGGAAACACCATATATTTT. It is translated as CATSESGTAGNTIYF.

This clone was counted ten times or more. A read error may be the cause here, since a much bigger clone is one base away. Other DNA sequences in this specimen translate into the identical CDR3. The CDR3: CATSTIGQPRHF. In nucleotides, the CDR3 is TGTGCCACCAGCACTATTGGTCAGCCCCGGCATTTT. This chain joins TRBV15 and TRBJ1-5; D gene uncertain. CDR1 is LNHNV and CDR2 is YYDKDF in the germline V gene (reference sequence). CDR3 size: 12 residues. The variable domain in full, with the rest retrieved from reference TRBV15 and TRBJ1-5, is DAMVIQNPRYQVTQFGKPVTLSCSQTLNHNVMYWYQQKSSQAPKLLFHYYDKDFNNEADTPDNFQSRRPNTSFCFLDIRSPGLGDTAMYLCATSTIGQPRHFGDGTRLSIL.

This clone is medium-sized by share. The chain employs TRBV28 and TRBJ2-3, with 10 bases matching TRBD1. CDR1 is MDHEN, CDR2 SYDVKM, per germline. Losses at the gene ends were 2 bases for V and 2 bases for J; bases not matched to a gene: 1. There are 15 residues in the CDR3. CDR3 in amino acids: CASSLGTGDTDTQYF. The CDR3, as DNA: TGTGCCAGCAGTTTAGGGACAGGGGACACAGATACGCAGTATTTT.

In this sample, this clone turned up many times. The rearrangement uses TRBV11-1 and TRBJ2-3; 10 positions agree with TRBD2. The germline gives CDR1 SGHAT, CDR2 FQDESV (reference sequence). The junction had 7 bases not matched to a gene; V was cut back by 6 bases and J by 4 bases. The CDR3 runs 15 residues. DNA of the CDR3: TGTGCCAGCAGGAGTCTTGGACTAGCGGCAGATACGCAGTATTTT. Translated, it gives CASRSLGLAADTQYF.

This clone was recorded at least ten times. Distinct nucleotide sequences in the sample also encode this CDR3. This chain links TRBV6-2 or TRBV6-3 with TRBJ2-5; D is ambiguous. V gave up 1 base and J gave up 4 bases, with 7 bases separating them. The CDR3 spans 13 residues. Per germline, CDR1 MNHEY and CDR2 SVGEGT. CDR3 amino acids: CASSYWVGETQYF. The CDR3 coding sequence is TGTGCCAGCAGTTACTGGGTAGGAGAGACCCAGTACTTC.

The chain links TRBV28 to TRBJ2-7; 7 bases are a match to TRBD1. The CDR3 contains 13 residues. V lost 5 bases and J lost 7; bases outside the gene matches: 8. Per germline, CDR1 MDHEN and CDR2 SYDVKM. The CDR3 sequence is CASSLDRVREQYV. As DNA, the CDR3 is TGTGCCAGCAGTCTCGACAGGGTGCGGGAGCAGTACGTC.

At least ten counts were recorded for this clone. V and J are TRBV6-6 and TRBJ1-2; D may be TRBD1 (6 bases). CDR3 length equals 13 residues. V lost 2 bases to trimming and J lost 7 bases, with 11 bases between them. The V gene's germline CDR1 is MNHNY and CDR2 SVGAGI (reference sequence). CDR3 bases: TGTGCCAGCAGTTACGAGGGGGTCGGTGGCTACACCTTC. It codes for CASSYEGVGGYTF.

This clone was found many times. The CDR3 is CSARYGSSYEQYF. CDR3 coding DNA: TGCAGTGCTAGGTACGGCTCCTCCTACGAGCAGTACTTC. V and J are TRBV20-1 and TRBJ2-7; no clear D gene. V shed 3 bases and J shed 0 bases, with 9 bases lying between them. Germline V gene lookup returns CDR1 DFQATT and CDR2 SNEGSKA (reference sequence). This CDR3 contains 13 residues.